The subject of this entry is one T cell receptor (beta chain). No antigen is known for it. The sample belongs to a study of T-cell memory formation after mild COVID-19. On the study more broadly: TCR clusters showed largely donor specificity.

Using constant-segment primers, 5'RACE produced TCR alpha and TCR beta cDNA libraries carrying sample barcodes and UMIs. Each CDR3 protein gets one entry after TCRdb re-called the 5' RACE reads with MiXCR. Here the sample spans fewer than 350,000 distinct CDR3 sequences, over 15% being singletons. This CDR3 spans 14 amino acids. CDR1 is PRHDT and CDR2 is FYEKMQ in the germline V gene (reference sequence). The junction had 4 bases not matched to a gene; V was cut back by 4 bases and J by 3 bases. The study's findings and limits: Among CD4+ contracting clones, most were CM and EM, and CD8+ ones EMRA. Among clones peaking at day 37 in the second wave, SARS-CoV-2 specificity remained unconfirmed.

V is TRBV13 and J is TRBJ2-7; TRBD1 matches 9 bases. The sample consisted of PBMCs or a T cell subset sorted from them (not recorded which). The source of this sequence is a man between 18 and 29 years old who had mild COVID-19 (a few samples of this study predate the infection). Cell type and time point are not known. The CDR3 nucleotides are TGTGCCAGCAGCTCAGAGGACAGGGGCTACGAGCAGTACTTC. Residues: CASSSEDRGYEQYF.